This T cell receptor (beta chain) is drawn from a study of CDR3 diversity in severe acne. TCRdb recomputed calls from the PCR reads with MiXCR, one row per CDR3 protein. In the table there are 97,000 or so distinct CDR3 sequences, roughly 51% of which are singletons. CDR1 and CDR2 (germline): LNHDA, SQIVND (reference sequence). The CDR3 consists of 13 residues. Trimming took 3 bases from V and 3 from J, leaving 9 bases between them. This clonotype was obtained from a male donor with acne. Sequencing used blood. The rearrangement uses TRBV19 and TRBJ2-7, with D unresolved. The CDR3: CASSIQEYYEQYF. CDR3 DNA sequence: TGTGCCAGTAGTATCCAGGAATACTACGAGCAGTACTTC.